The source of this T cell receptor beta chain is a study of technical replicates of blood from a handful of donors. Clones were read by immunoSEQ multiplex PCR, and TCRdb kept only the in-frame ones, dropping some. The sample records tens of thousands of clones, approximately 95% being singletons. The source is a human donor in good health. Sequencing was done on a sample of T cells isolated from PBMCs.

In DNA form, the CDR3 reads TGTGCCACCAGAGAACAGCCCAACACTGAAGCTTTCTTT. Its translation is CATREQPNTEAFF. The chain carries TRBV28 and TRBJ1-1; D ambiguous. Trimming took 10 bases from V and 2 from J, leaving 14 bases between them. The CDR3 has 13 residues. Germline loops: CDR1 MDHEN, CDR2 SYDVKM. Full variable domain (outside the CDR3, taken from reference TRBV28 and TRBJ1-1): DVKVTQSSRYLVKRTGEKVFLECVQDMDHENMFWYRQDPGLGLRLIYFSYDVKMKEKGDIPEGYSVSREKKERFSLILESASTNQTSMYLCATREQPNTEAFFGQGTRLTVV.